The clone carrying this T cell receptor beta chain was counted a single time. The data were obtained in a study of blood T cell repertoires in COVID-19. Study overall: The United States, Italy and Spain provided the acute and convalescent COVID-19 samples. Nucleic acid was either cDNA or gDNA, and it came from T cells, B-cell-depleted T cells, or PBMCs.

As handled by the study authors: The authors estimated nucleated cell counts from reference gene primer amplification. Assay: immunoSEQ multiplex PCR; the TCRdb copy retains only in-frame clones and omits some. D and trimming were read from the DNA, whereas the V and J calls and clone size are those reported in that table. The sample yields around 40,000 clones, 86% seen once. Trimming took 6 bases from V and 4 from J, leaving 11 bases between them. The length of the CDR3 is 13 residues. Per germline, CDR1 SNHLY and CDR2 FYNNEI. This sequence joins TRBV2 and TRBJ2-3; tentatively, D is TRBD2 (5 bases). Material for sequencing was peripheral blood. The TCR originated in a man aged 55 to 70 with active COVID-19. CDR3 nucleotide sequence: TGTGCCAGCAGGAGGGTCCAGGCAGATACGCAGTATTTT. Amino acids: CASRRVQADTQYF.